Below are 20 T cell receptor beta chains sequenced from a single sample in a study of T cells in Graves' hyperthyroidism and ophthalmopathy. Amplified regions were TCR beta CDR3 sequences from RNA transcripts. TCR CDR3 underwent first-round RT-PCR with the HTBI primer set. TCRdb analysed the multiplex PCR reads with MiXCR anew, one entry per CDR3 protein. The table includes some 770,000 distinct CDR3 sequences, roughly 15% detected once. The sequenced sample was blood. The source of these receptors is a man between 18 and 35 years old with Graves' hyperthyroidism.

This clonotype was detected a few times. Germline and junction disagree at one end, which may indicate a read error. The rearrangement links TRBV3-1 to TRBJ2-1; the match to TRBD2 covers 10 bases. CDR3 length: 15 residues. The germline V gene has CDR1 LGHDT and CDR2 YNNKEL (reference sequence). The CDR3, as DNA: TGTGCCAGCAGCCAAGGAAGACTAGCGGGCAATGAGCAGCTCTTC. Translating it yields CASSQGRLAGNEQLF.

This clonotype was observed at least ten times. The chain carries TRBV29-1 and TRBJ2-1; no clear D. Germline V gene data show CDR1 as SQVTM and CDR2 as ANQGSEA. V was pared by 0 bases and J by 10 bases, with 4 bases between. The CDR3 contains 10 residues. DNA for the CDR3: TGCAGCGTTGAAGATGAGGAGCAGTTCTTC. It encodes CSVEDEEQFF.

This clonotype was seen more than once but under ten times. CDR3 in amino acids: CASSFQAGPGELFF. DNA for the CDR3: TGCGCCAGCAGCTTTCAAGCGGGACCCGGGGAGCTGTTTTTT. The rearrangement uses TRBV5-1 and TRBJ2-2; TRBD2 agrees at 7 bases. Germline CDR1 is SGHRS and CDR2 is YFSETQ. The CDR3 spans 14 residues. V lost 2 bases and J lost 6; bases outside the gene matches: 4.

On this clonotype: The junction differs from germline at one of its ends, possibly a read error. The chain uses TRBV12-3 or TRBV12-4 and TRBJ2-7; D gene uncertain. The CDR3 is 11 amino acids. This chain's CDR3 is CANSPGYEQYF. The CDR3 DNA sequence: TGTGCCAACAGTCCAGGCTACGAGCAGTACTTC.

This clonotype was counted a few times. The gene calls are TRBV27 and TRBJ2-5; TRBD1 matches at 8 bases. Trimming removed 3 bases from V and 5 bases from J; junction bases left unmatched: 8. CDR1 MNHEY and CDR2 SMNVEV come from the germline V gene (reference sequence). The CDR3 has 15 amino acids. CDR3 DNA: TGTGCCAGCAGTTTCGGGCAGGGGGCCTGGGAGACCCAGTACTTC. Its translation is CASSFGQGAWETQYF.

This clonotype was seen more than once but under ten times. This sequence joins TRBV9 and TRBJ1-1; D is unclear. The V and J ends lost 0 bases and 3 bases respectively, with 12 bases between them. Germline CDR1 is SGDLS and CDR2 is YYNGEE. The CDR3 is made up of 15 amino acids. The CDR3 here is CASSVGAFRDTEAFF. CDR3 coding DNA: TGTGCCAGCAGCGTAGGGGCCTTTCGGGACACTGAAGCTTTCTTT.

In its sample, this clonotype was seen many times. The rearrangement uses TRBV11-3 and TRBJ2-1, with 8 bases fitting TRBD1. The germline V gene encodes CDR1 SGHNT and CDR2 YENEEA. Trimming at V came to 4 bases and at J to 10 bases, leaving 9 bases not matched to a gene. This CDR3 comprises 14 residues. In DNA form, the CDR3 reads TGTGCCAGCAGCTCCCAGGGGGCAGGGGGGGAGCAGTTCTTC. It specifies CASSSQGAGGEQFF.

The sample holds a few counts of this clonotype. Here the CDR3 reads CASSHLAGKTYNEQFF. CDR3 coding DNA: TGCGCCAGCAGTCACCTCGCCGGGAAAACCTACAATGAGCAGTTCTTC. This chain joins TRBV10-2 and TRBJ2-1; D is possibly TRBD2 (5 bases). The CDR3 contains 16 residues. Per germline, CDR1 WSHSY and CDR2 SAAADI. V lost 5 bases to trimming and J lost 2 bases, with 16 bases between them.

This clonotype was found a few times. This chain connects TRBV19 to TRBJ2-1, with 7 nucleotides matching TRBD2. The CDR3 covers 14 residues. Trimming removed 2 bases from V and 6 bases from J; junction bases left unmatched: 4. CDR1 is LNHDA, CDR2 SQIVND, per germline (reference sequence). The CDR3 sequence: CASSILAESNEQFF. The CDR3 DNA is TGTGCCAGTAGTATACTAGCGGAAAGCAATGAGCAGTTCTTC.

This clonotype occurred a few times. The CDR3 nucleotides read TGTGCCAGCAGGGGAGGGACACGGCAGAACATTCAGTACTTC. Protein: CASRGGTRQNIQYF. The genes are TRBV28 and TRBJ2-4; the D gene is possibly TRBD2 (7 bases). V gave up 6 bases and J gave up 7 bases, with 16 bases separating them. The CDR3 is made up of 14 amino acids. CDR1 is MDHEN, CDR2 SYDVKM, per germline.

This clonotype was seen at least ten times. The chain has TRBV7-9 and TRBJ2-5; 7 nucleotides line up with TRBD1. The CDR3 extends over 15 amino acids. CDR1 is SEHNR, CDR2 FQNEAQ, per germline (reference sequence). V was clipped by 5 bases and J by 4 bases; unmatched bases: 10. In DNA form, the CDR3 reads TGTGCCAGCAGCGACAGGGTTTTGGCCGGAGAGACCCAGTACTTC. Its translation is CASSDRVLAGETQYF.

This clonotype was recorded only once. J is TRBJ2-1 and V is TRBV7-2; D remains unclear. CDR3 length: 13 amino acids. The V end lost 6 bases, the J end lost 8 bases, and 14 bases lay between the germline ends. The germline gives CDR1 SGHTA, CDR2 FQGNSA. CDR3 sequence reads: CASRVLTRYEQFF. The CDR3 DNA is TGTGCCAGCAGGGTACTAACGAGGTATGAGCAGTTCTTC.

This clonotype was observed a handful of times. The rearrangement links TRBV12-3 or TRBV12-4 to TRBJ1-1; D unresolved. There are 14 residues in the CDR3. The V end lost 3 bases, the J end lost 2 bases, and 10 bases lay between the germline ends. The CDR3 DNA is TGTGCCAGCAGTTTTGGCAGATTTAACACTGAAGCTTTCTTT. Translated, it gives CASSFGRFNTEAFF.

The rearrangement links TRBV2 to TRBJ1-5; D might be TRBD1 (6 bases). The V gene lost 6 bases and the J gene lost 12 bases, with 12 bases spanning the gap. The germline V gene encodes CDR1 SNHLY and CDR2 FYNNEI. The CDR3 is made up of 11 amino acids. This CDR3 is CASSFTGFQHF. DNA for the CDR3: TGTGCCAGCAGCTTTACAGGGTTCCAGCATTTT.

This chain connects TRBV4-3 to TRBJ2-2; TRBD1 matches 8 bases. The CDR3 extends over 15 amino acids. The trim removed 3 bases at V and 6 bases at J, leaving 6 bases unmatched. CDR1 and CDR2 (germline): LGHNA, YSLEER. The CDR3 coding sequence is TGCGCCAGCAGCCATTGGGACAGGTTGGCCGGGGAGCTGTTTTTT. It is translated as CASSHWDRLAGELFF.

This clonotype was recorded a few times. This chain joins TRBV20-1 and TRBJ2-5; no reliable D call. Looked up from germline, CDR1 is DFQATT and CDR2 is SNEGSKA (reference sequence). This CDR3 spans 14 amino acids. The ends were cut back, 0 bases at V and 0 bases at J, with 8 bases in the middle. The CDR3 DNA follows: TGCAGTGCTAGAGACTTAATGTACCAAGAGACCCAGTACTTC. Protein product: CSARDLMYQETQYF.

This clonotype was picked up many times. The rearrangement joins TRBV20-1 to TRBJ2-2; D perhaps matches TRBD2 (6 bases). The CDR3 runs to 15 residues. CDR1 is DFQATT, CDR2 SNEGSKA, per germline (reference sequence). Trimming removed 1 base at V and 2 bases at J, with 11 bases between. The CDR3 here is CSARVTSPNTGELFF. In DNA form, the CDR3 reads TGCAGTGCTAGAGTTACTAGCCCTAACACCGGGGAGCTGTTTTTT.

The chain combines TRBV27 with TRBJ1-1; TRBD1 might be the D (6 bases). The CDR3 loop spans 14 amino acids. Trimming left V 7 bases short and J 1 base short, with 13 bases between. From germline, CDR1 is MNHEY and CDR2 SMNVEV (reference sequence). The CDR3 region is CASIGWGANTEAFF. The DNA of the CDR3 is TGTGCCAGCATCGGATGGGGGGCGAACACTGAAGCTTTCTTT.

The V and J genes are TRBV11-2 and TRBJ2-1; maybe TRBD1 (8 bases). V dropped 5 bases and J dropped 6 bases, with 26 bases sitting between them. Per germline, CDR1 SGHAT and CDR2 FQNNGV. The CDR3 has 18 amino acids. Written as DNA, the CDR3 is TGTGCCAGCAGCCTAATCTGGACAGGGAGGGTGAGCGGCAATGAGCAGTTCTTC. It encodes CASSLIWTGRVSGNEQFF.

At least ten counts were recorded for this clonotype. V usage is TRBV24-1 and J usage is TRBJ2-1; 8 bases are shared with TRBD2. The ends lost 0 bases at V and 6 bases at J; junction bases unmatched: 0. The CDR3 is 14 amino acids. In germline, CDR1 is KGHDR, CDR2 SFDVKD. The CDR3 DNA is TGTGCCACCAGTGATTTGGGACTAGCCAATGAGCAGTTCTTC. Residues: CATSDLGLANEQFF.